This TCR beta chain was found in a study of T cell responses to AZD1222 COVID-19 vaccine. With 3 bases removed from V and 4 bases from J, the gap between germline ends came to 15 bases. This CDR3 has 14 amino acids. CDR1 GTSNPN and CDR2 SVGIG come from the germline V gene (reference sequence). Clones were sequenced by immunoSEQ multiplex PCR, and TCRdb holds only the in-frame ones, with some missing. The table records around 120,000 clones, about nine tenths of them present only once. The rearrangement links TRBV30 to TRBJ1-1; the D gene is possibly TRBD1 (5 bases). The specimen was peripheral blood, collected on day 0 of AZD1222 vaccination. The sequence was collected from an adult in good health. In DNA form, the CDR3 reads TGTGCCTGGAGGGGAACGGGGGTGGTCACTGAAGCTTTCTTT. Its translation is CAWRGTGVVTEAFF.